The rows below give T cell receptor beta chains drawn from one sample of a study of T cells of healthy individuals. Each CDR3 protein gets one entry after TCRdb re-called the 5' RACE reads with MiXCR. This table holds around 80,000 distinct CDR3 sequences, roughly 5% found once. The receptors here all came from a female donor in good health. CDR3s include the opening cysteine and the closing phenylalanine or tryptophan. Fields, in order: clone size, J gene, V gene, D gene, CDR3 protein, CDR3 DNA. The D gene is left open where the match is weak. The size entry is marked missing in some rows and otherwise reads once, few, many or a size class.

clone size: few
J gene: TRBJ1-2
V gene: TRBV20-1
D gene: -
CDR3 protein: CSASLGIEYGYTF
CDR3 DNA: TGCAGTGCTAGCTTGGGTATAGAGTATGGCTACACCTTC

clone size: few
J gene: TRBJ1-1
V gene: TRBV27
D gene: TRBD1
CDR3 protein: CASSTGTVMNTEAFF
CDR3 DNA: TGTGCCAGCAGTACAGGGACAGTAATGAACACTGAAGCTTTCTTT

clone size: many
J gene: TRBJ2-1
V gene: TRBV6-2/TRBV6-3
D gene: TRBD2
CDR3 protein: CATLGPSGSNYNEQFF
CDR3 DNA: TGTGCCACCCTGGGGCCTAGCGGGAGCAACTACAATGAGCAGTTCTTC

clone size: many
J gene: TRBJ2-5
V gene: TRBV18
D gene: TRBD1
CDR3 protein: CASSLRQGETQYF
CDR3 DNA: TGTGCCAGCTCACTTCGACAGGGGGAGACCCAGTACTTC

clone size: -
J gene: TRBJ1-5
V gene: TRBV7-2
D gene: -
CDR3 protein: CASSLQGGTNQPQHF
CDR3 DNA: TGTGCCAGCAGCCTACAGGGTGGTACCAATCAGCCCCAGCATTTT

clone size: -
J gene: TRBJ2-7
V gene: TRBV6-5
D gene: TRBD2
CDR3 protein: CASNTWTSSSYEQYF
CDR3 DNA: TGTGCCAGCAATACATGGACTAGCTCTTCCTACGAGCAGTACTTC

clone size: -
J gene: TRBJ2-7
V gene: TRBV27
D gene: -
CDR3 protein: CASSRLLSSYEQYF
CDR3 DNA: TGTGCCAGCAGTCGTCTCTTGAGCTCCTACGAGCAGTACTTC

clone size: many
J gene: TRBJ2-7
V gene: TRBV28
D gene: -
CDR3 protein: CASSLLGDSYEQYF
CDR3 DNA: TGTGCCAGCAGTTTATTGGGGGACTCCTACGAGCAGTACTTC

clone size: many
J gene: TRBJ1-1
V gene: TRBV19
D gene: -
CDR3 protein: CASTAYRLNTEAFF
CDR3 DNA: TGTGCCAGTACTGCCTACAGGTTGAACACTGAAGCTTTCTTT

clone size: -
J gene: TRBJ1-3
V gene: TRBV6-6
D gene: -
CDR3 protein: CASSYSPGSGNTIYF
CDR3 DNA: TGTGCCAGCAGTTACTCTCCCGGGTCTGGAAACACCATATATTTT

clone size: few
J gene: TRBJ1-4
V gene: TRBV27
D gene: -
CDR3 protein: CASSWRQTNEKLFF
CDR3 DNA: TGTGCCAGCAGTTGGCGACAGACTAATGAAAAACTGTTTTTT

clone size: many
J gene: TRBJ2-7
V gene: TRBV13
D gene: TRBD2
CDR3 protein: CASSLGLAGPYEQYF
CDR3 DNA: TGTGCCAGCAGCTTAGGACTAGCGGGACCCTACGAGCAGTACTTC

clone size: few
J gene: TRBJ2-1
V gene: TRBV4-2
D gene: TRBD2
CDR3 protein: CASSDPVGASGRNEQFF
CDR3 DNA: TGTGCCAGCAGCGACCCCGTTGGGGCTAGCGGGAGGAATGAGCAGTTCTTC

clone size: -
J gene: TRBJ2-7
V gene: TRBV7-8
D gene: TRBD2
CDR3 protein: CASSMTSGPYEQYF
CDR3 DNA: TGTGCCAGCAGCATGACTAGCGGGCCCTACGAGCAGTACTTC

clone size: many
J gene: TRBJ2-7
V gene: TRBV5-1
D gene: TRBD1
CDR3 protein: CASSSRQGIINEQYF
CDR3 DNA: TGCGCCAGCAGCTCCCGACAGGGGATTATCAACGAGCAGTACTTC

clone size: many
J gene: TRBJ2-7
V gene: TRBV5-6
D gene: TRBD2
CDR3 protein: CASSLAPSGSLNEQYF
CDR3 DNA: TGTGCCAGCAGCTTGGCCCCGAGCGGGAGTCTGAACGAGCAGTACTTC

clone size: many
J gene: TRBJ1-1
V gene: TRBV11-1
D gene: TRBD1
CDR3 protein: CASRQGADTEAFF
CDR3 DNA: TGTGCCAGCAGGCAGGGGGCGGACACTGAAGCTTTCTTT

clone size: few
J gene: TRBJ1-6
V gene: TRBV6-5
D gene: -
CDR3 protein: CASSYMGATNSPLHF
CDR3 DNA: TGTGCCAGCAGTTACATGGGGGCAACAAACTCACCCCTCCACTTT

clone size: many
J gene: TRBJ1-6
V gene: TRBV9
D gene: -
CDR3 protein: CASSAGEYSPLHF
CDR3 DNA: TGTGCCAGCAGCGCAGGGGAATATTCACCCCTCCACTTT

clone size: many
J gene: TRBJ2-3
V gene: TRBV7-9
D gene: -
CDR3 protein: CASSFTSRVSGFDAQYF
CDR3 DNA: TGTGCCAGCAGCTTCACCTCCAGGGTCTCGGGTTTTGATGCGCAGTATTTT

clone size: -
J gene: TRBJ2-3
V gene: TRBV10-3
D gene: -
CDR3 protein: CAISASGERTDTQYF
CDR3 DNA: TGTGCCATCAGTGCTTCAGGGGAGAGAACAGATACGCAGTATTTT

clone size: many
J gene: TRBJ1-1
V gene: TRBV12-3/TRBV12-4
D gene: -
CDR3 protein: CASSVPRTAMNTEAFF
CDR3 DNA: TGTGCCAGCAGCGTGCCGCGTACCGCAATGAACACTGAAGCTTTCTTT

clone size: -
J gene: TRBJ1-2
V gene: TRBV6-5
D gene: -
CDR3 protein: CASSYGVDMGYTF
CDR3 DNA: TGTGCCAGCAGTTACGGGGTAGATATGGGCTACACCTTC

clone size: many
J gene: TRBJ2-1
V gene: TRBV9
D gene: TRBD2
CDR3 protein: CASSVLILASRAGREQFF
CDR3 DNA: TGTGCCAGCAGCGTATTAATACTAGCGTCAAGGGCGGGGCGTGAGCAGTTCTTC

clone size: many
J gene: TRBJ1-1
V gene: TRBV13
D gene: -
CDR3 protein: CATGGNTEAFF
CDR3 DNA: TGTGCCACGGGGGGGAACACTGAAGCTTTCTTT

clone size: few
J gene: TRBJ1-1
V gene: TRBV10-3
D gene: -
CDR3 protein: CAISVSGNTEAFF
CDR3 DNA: TGTGCCATCAGTGTGTCGGGGAACACTGAAGCTTTCTTT

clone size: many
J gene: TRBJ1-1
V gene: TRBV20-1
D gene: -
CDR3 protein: CSAGYAFF
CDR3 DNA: TGCAGTGCAGGGTACGCTTTCTTT

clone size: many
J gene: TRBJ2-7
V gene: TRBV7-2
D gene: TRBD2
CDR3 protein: CASSLEGLAHEQYF
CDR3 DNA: TGTGCCAGCAGCTTAGAGGGACTAGCCCACGAGCAGTACTTC

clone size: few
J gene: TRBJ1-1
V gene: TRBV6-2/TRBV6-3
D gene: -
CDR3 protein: CASSSQGMNTEAFF
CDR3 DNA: TGTGCCAGCAGTTCCCAGGGTATGAACACTGAAGCTTTCTTT

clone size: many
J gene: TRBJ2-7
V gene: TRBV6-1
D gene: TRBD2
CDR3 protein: CASSDGTSFHYEQYF
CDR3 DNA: TGTGCCAGCTCAGACGGGACTAGCTTTCACTACGAGCAGTACTTC

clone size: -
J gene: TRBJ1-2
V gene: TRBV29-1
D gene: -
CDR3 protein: CSVEGRGTNYGYTF
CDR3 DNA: TGCAGCGTGGAAGGACGGGGAACTAACTATGGCTACACCTTC

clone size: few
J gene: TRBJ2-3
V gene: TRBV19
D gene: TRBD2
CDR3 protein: CARRTSRPTDTQYF
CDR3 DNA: TGTGCCAGACGGACTAGCAGACCCACAGATACGCAGTATTTT

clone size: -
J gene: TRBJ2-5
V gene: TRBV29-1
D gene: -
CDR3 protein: CSVDTPETQYF
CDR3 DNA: TGCAGCGTTGACACCCCTGAGACCCAGTACTTC

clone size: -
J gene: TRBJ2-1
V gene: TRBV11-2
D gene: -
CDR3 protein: CASSWETINEQFF
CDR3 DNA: TGTGCCAGCAGCTGGGAAACTATCAATGAGCAGTTCTTC

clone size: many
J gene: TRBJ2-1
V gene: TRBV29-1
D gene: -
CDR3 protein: CSVPFGLLYNEQFF
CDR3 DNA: TGCAGCGTCCCCTTCGGACTCCTATACAATGAGCAGTTCTTC

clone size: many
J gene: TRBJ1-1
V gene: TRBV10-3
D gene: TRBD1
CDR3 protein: CAIRSGTGTNTEAFF
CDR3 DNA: TGTGCCATCAGATCCGGGACAGGGACGAACACTGAAGCTTTCTTT

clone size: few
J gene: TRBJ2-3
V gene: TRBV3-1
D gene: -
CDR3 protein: CASSLSSDADTQYF
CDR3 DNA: TGTGCCAGCAGCCTCAGTTCCGATGCAGATACGCAGTATTTT

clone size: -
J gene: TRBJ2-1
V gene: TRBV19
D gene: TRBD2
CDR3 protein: CASRGLAGDIDYNEQFF
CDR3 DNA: TGTGCCAGTAGGGGACTAGCGGGAGACATCGATTACAATGAGCAGTTCTTC

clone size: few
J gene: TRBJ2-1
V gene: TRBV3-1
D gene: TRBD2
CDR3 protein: CASSPWGLAGTPSYNEQFF
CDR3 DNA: TGTGCCAGCAGCCCCTGGGGACTAGCGGGAACCCCCTCCTACAATGAGCAGTTCTTC

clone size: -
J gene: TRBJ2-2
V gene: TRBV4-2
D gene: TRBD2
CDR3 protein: CASSPSPGLATENTGELFF
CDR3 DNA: TGTGCCAGCAGCCCATCACCGGGACTAGCGACGGAGAACACCGGGGAGCTGTTTTTT

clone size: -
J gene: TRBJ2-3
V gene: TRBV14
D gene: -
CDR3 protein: CASRLEKPFTDTQYF
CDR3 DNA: TGTGCCAGCAGACTCGAAAAGCCCTTCACAGATACGCAGTATTTT

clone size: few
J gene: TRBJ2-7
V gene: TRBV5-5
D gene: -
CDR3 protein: CASSLVAGGPYEQYF
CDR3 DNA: TGTGCCAGCAGCTTGGTGGCAGGTGGGCCCTACGAGCAGTACTTC

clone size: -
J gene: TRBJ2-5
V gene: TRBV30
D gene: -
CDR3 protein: CAWMESETQYF
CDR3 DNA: TGTGCCTGGATGGAGAGTGAGACCCAGTACTTC

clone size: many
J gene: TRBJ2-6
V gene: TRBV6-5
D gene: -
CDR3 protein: CASSYSSGANVLTF
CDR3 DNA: TGTGCCAGCAGTTACAGCTCTGGGGCCAACGTCCTGACTTTC

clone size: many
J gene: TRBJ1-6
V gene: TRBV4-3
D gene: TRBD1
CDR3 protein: CASSLGQENSPLHF
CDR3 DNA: TGCGCCAGCAGCCTGGGACAGGAGAATTCACCCCTCCACTTT

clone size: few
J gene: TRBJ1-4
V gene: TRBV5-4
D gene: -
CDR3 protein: CASSPGGPATNEKLFF
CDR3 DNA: TGTGCCAGCAGCCCTGGCGGGCCGGCAACTAATGAAAAACTGTTTTTT

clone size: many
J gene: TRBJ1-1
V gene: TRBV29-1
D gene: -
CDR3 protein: CSVEGGQINTEAFF
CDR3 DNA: TGCAGCGTTGAAGGAGGACAGATTAACACTGAAGCTTTCTTT

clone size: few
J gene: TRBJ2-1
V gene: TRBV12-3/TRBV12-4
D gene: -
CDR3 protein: CASNRDVDNEQFF
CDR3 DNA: TGTGCCAGCAACAGGGATGTGGACAATGAGCAGTTCTTC

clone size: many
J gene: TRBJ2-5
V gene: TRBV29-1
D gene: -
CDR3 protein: CSVSFHHGLLETQYF
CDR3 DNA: TGCAGCGTGAGTTTTCACCACGGTCTATTAGAGACCCAGTACTTC

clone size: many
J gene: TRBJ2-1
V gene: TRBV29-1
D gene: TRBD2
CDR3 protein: CSVSRVGRTSGTSNEQFF
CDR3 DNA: TGCAGCGTTTCCAGGGTCGGACGGACTAGCGGGACCTCCAATGAGCAGTTCTTC

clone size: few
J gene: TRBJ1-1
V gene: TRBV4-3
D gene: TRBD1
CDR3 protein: CASSQTGGFTEAFF
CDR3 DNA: TGCGCCAGCAGCCAGACAGGGGGGTTCACTGAAGCTTTCTTT

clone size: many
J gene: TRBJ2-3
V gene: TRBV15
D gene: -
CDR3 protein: CATSGGPGGADTQYF
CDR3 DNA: TGTGCCACCAGCGGAGGGCCAGGAGGTGCAGATACGCAGTATTTT

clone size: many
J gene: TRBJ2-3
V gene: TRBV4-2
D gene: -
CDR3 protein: CASSQDRSTDTQYF
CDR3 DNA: TGTGCCAGCAGCCAAGATCGGAGCACAGATACGCAGTATTTT

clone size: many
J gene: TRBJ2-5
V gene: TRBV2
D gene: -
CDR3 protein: CASIWSYQETQYF
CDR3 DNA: TGTGCCAGCATCTGGAGCTACCAAGAGACCCAGTACTTC

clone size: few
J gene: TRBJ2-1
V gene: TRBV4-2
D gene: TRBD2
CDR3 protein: CASSQAWASGRSYNEQFF
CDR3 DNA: TGTGCCAGCAGCCAAGCATGGGCTAGCGGGAGGAGCTACAATGAGCAGTTCTTC

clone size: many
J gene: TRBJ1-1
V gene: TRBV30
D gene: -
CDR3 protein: CAWSVAGSTEAFF
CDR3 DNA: TGTGCCTGGAGTGTCGCGGGGAGCACTGAAGCTTTCTTT

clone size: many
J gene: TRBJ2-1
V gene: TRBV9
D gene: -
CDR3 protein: CASSVVGSEANEQFF
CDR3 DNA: TGTGCCAGCAGCGTAGTGGGTTCCGAAGCCAATGAGCAGTTCTTC